The present T cell receptor (beta chain) was sequenced within a study of T cells expressing NK-cell markers. The germline V gene encodes CDR1 LNHNV and CDR2 YYDKDF (reference sequence). The CDR3 has 14 residues. For each CDR3 protein, TCRdb gives one entry from its re-call of the 5' RACE reads, without DNA. In all, the sample yields some 300,000 distinct CDR3 sequences. The sequenced sample consisted of blood T cells: a sorted CD56 or NKG2C T cell subset, CD4+ or CD8+ T cells, or bulk PBMC T cells (not recorded which). This chain links TRBV15 with TRBJ2-5; TCRdb names TRBD2, which stays unverified in the absence of DNA. The receptor's source is a man aged 18 to 30 in good health. The CDR3 sequence is CATSRDLGGETQYF.